A selection of T cell receptor beta chains follows, all from one sample in a study of T cell responses to AZD1222 COVID-19 vaccine. The table came from immunoSEQ multiplex PCR; TCRdb's copy has only in-frame clones and leaves some out. The profile shows 200,000 or so clones, about nine tenths of them singletons. The specimen was peripheral blood, collected on day 0 of MenACWY control vaccination. The receptors here all came from an adult in good health. Both conserved end residues are part of each CDR3. Fields, in order: CDR3 DNA, CDR3 protein, D gene, J gene, clone size, V gene. The D gene is left open where the match is weak. Some rows have no size entry. The others give once, few or many, or a class for an expanded clone.

DNA: TGTGCCAGCACCCCGTTCCAGCAAGCGGAATACGAGCAGTACTTC
CDR3: CASTPFQQAEYEQYF
D: -
J: TRBJ2-7
size: once
V: TRBV28

DNA: TGTGCCAGCAGCCAGCTACCGGGCCCAGGGTACTTC
CDR3: CASSQLPGPGYF
D: -
J: TRBJ2-5
size: -
V: TRBV14

DNA: TGTGCCAGCAGAGTGACAGGGAGCACAGATACGCAGTATTTT
CDR3: CASRVTGSTDTQYF
D: TRBD1
J: TRBJ2-3
size: -
V: TRBV2

DNA: TGTGCCAGCAGCTTTGACAGGGGGCCGTTTTCCACCAAAAACATTCAGTACTTC
CDR3: CASSFDRGPFSTKNIQYF
D: TRBD1
J: TRBJ2-4
size: -
V: TRBV7-2

DNA: TGCGCCAGCAGCTACGACAGTTACGAGCAGTACTTC
CDR3: CASSYDSYEQYF
D: -
J: TRBJ2-7
size: -
V: TRBV5-1

DNA: TGTGCCACCAGTGATTTTGGACGCAATCAGCCCCAGCATTTT
CDR3: CATSDFGRNQPQHF
D: -
J: TRBJ1-5
size: -
V: TRBV24-1

DNA: TGTGCCAGCAGCTTACCCTGGACTAGCGGGAGGGCCCGGGAGCTGTTTTTT
CDR3: CASSLPWTSGRARELFF
D: TRBD2
J: TRBJ2-2
size: -
V: TRBV7-8

DNA: TGTGCCAGCAGTTGGGGGGTGGCAGATACGCAGTATTTT
CDR3: CASSWGVADTQYF
D: -
J: TRBJ2-3
size: -
V: TRBV27

DNA: TGTGCCAGCAGCCCGACAGGGGGTGGGACTGAAGCTTTCTTT
CDR3: CASSPTGGGTEAFF
D: TRBD1
J: TRBJ1-1
size: -
V: TRBV9

DNA: TGTGCCAGCAGTTTGGGGCTAGCGGGAGGGCCTGGGTACAATGAGCAGTTCTTC
CDR3: CASSLGLAGGPGYNEQFF
D: TRBD2
J: TRBJ2-1
size: -
V: TRBV27

DNA: TGTGCCAGCAGCCCCTTCGGGGCGGGGGCCTCCTACGAGCAGTACTTC
CDR3: CASSPFGAGASYEQYF
D: -
J: TRBJ2-7
size: -
V: TRBV9

DNA: TGTGCCAGCAGCCAAGGACAGGGGGGCACAGATACGCAGTATTTT
CDR3: CASSQGQGGTDTQYF
D: TRBD1
J: TRBJ2-3
size: -
V: TRBV4-2

DNA: TGTGCCAGCAGTTACTCGATTGGGACAGGGGGTATCAATGAGCAGTTCTTC
CDR3: CASSYSIGTGGINEQFF
D: TRBD1
J: TRBJ2-1
size: -
V: TRBV6-2/TRBV6-3

DNA: TGTGCCAGCAGCAAAGCAAAGACAGGAGATGATAATTCACCCCTCCACTTT
CDR3: CASSKAKTGDDNSPLHF
D: -
J: TRBJ1-6
size: -
V: TRBV21-1

DNA: TGTGCCAGCAGTGCCCACGAGACTAGCGGGGGCGAGCAGTACTTC
CDR3: CASSAHETSGGEQYF
D: TRBD2
J: TRBJ2-7
size: -
V: TRBV6-2/TRBV6-3

DNA: TGTGCCAGCAGTTTCCCCCAGGGATCGAGTGAAAAACTGTTTTTT
CDR3: CASSFPQGSSEKLFF
D: -
J: TRBJ1-4
size: once
V: TRBV28

DNA: TGTGCCAGCACCGGCTCCCGGCGGGAGGATACGCAGTATTTT
CDR3: CASTGSRREDTQYF
D: TRBD2
J: TRBJ2-3
size: -
V: TRBV3-1/TRBV3-2

DNA: TGTGCCAGTAGGGCAGTGCAGGATTATAGCAATCAGCCCCAGCATTTT
CDR3: CASRAVQDYSNQPQHF
D: -
J: TRBJ1-5
size: -
V: TRBV19

DNA: TGTGCCAGCAGCCGTCGGACAGCCGGAACTGAAGCTTTCTTT
CDR3: CASSRRTAGTEAFF
D: -
J: TRBJ1-1
size: -
V: TRBV7-9

DNA: TGTGCCAGCAGCCAGGACGGACAGATGAGGCCCCTCCACTTT
CDR3: CASSQDGQMRPLHF
D: -
J: TRBJ1-6
size: -
V: TRBV3-1/TRBV3-2

DNA: TGTGCCAGCAGCTTACGGGCAGGACAAGAGACCCAGTACTTC
CDR3: CASSLRAGQETQYF
D: -
J: TRBJ2-5
size: -
V: TRBV7-9

DNA: TGTGCCAGCAGTGGGGGACCTGGGGGGGAAGGGACAGATACGCAGTATTTT
CDR3: CASSGGPGGEGTDTQYF
D: TRBD2
J: TRBJ2-3
size: -
V: TRBV6-1

DNA: TGTGCCAGCAGCGTAGGGGTGGGGTACCCAGATACGCAGTATTTT
CDR3: CASSVGVGYPDTQYF
D: -
J: TRBJ2-3
size: -
V: TRBV9